This T cell receptor beta chain was documented in a study of T-cell reconstitution after alpha-beta-depleted transplantation in children. Overall study results and limits: Several hundred graft clones that had expanded were reportedly the source of alpha-beta T cells about two months after transplant. By one year post-transplant, T-cell counts and diversity largely arose from T cells that were newly produced.

Germline assignment: CDR1 SGHVS and CDR2 FNYEAQ. Trimming left V 0 bases short and J 1 base short, with 9 bases between. This CDR3 has 15 residues. The sample holds a few counts of this clonotype. Its antigen is not identified. Unique molecular identifiers featured in how the TCRbeta library was prepared. TCRdb re-analysed the PCR reads in MiXCR, keeping a single row per CDR3 protein. The sample shows approximately 500,000 distinct CDR3 sequences, about 10% of them seen only once. The input for sequencing was PBMCs, taken before TCRalphabeta/CD19-depleted stem cell transplant. V and J are TRBV7-6 and TRBJ1-1, with D possibly TRBD1 on 5 matching bases. This clonotype was sampled from a child aged 2-15 years with inherited bone marrow failure, due to receive a stem cell transplant. CDR3 amino acids: CASSLASGANTEAFF. CDR3 sequence (DNA): TGTGCCAGCAGCTTAGCGAGCGGGGCGAACACTGAAGCTTTCTTT.